These T cell receptor beta chains were read from a single sample in a study of chemoradiotherapy in HPV16-positive cancers. TCRdb keeps only in-frame clones here, not all; method: immunoSEQ multiplex PCR. The sample carries tens of thousands of clones, about 86% recorded once. The specimen was blood, collected from a patient who underwent chemoradiotherapy. These receptors came from a human donor with HPV-associated anogenital cancer. CDR3s include the opening cysteine and the closing phenylalanine or tryptophan. The order of the fields is clone size, J gene, D gene, V gene, CDR3 protein, CDR3 DNA. D genes are given only for firm matches. Clone size is shown for a subset of rows, as once, few, many or a class of expanded clone.

>.|TRBJ2-7|TRBD1|TRBV9
CASSGGRGGGEQYF
TGTGCCAGCAGCGGGGGGCGAGGGGGCGGCGAGCAGTACTTC
>.|TRBJ1-2|TRBD1|TRBV19
CASRYSWDSHGYGYTF
TGTGCCAGTCGGTACTCATGGGACAGCCATGGATATGGCTACACCTTC
>few|TRBJ2-7|.|TRBV6-6
CASSLPDGTYEQYF
TGTGCCAGCAGTCTTCCGGACGGAACCTACGAGCAGTACTTC
>.|TRBJ1-3|.|TRBV5-1
CASSLQGRDTIYF
TGCGCCAGCAGCTTACAGGGCAGAGACACCATATATTTT
>.|TRBJ1-6|.|TRBV4-3
CASSQDRPGIRNSPLHF
TGCGCCAGCAGCCAAGATCGTCCGGGAATACGAAATTCACCCCTCCACTTT
>.|TRBJ2-2|.|TRBV2
CASSAGGPGTGELFF
TGTGCCAGCAGTGCTGGGGGGCCGGGGACCGGGGAGCTGTTTTTT
>.|TRBJ1-6|TRBD1|TRBV6-5
CATHRGQVNNSPLHF
TGTGCCACCCACAGGGGGCAGGTCAATAATTCACCCCTCCACTTT
>.|TRBJ2-2|.|TRBV12-5
CASGIPVGTGELFF
TGTGCTAGTGGCATTCCCGTCGGCACCGGGGAGCTGTTTTTT
>.|TRBJ2-7|TRBD1|TRBV19
CASSPRTGAESYEQYF
TGTGCCAGTAGCCCTAGGACAGGAGCAGAGAGCTACGAGCAGTACTTC
>.|TRBJ2-5|.|TRBV18
CASSPSEGDYETQYF
TGTGCCAGCTCACCTTCAGAAGGGGATTACGAGACCCAGTACTTC
>.|TRBJ1-6|TRBD1|TRBV7-2
CASREQGSDNSPLHF
TGTGCCAGCAGAGAACAGGGGTCTGATAATTCACCCCTCCACTTT
>.|TRBJ1-5|.|TRBV6-1
CASRASDSYQPQHF
TGTGCCAGCAGGGCCTCGGACAGCTATCAGCCCCAGCATTTT
>.|TRBJ1-5|.|TRBV5-6
CASSLQYNQPQHF
TGTGCCAGCAGCCTACAGTACAATCAGCCCCAGCATTTT
>.|TRBJ2-5|.|TRBV14
CASSLASGPQETQYF
TGTGCCAGCAGCCTTGCTTCCGGGCCTCAAGAGACCCAGTACTTC
>.|TRBJ2-1|TRBD1|TRBV19
CASKSLGDSAYNEQFF
TGTGCCAGTAAGTCCCTTGGGGACAGTGCCTACAATGAGCAGTTCTTC
>.|TRBJ2-3|TRBD2|TRBV7-3
CASSPGLATDTQYF
TGTGCCAGCAGCCCCGGACTAGCGACAGATACGCAGTATTTT
>.|TRBJ2-1|.|TRBV10-3
CAISDSNRVSFF
TGTGCCATCAGTGACTCAAACAGGGTTTCGTTCTTC
>.|TRBJ1-2|.|TRBV28
CASSLFQGNYGYTF
TGTGCCAGCAGTTTATTCCAGGGGAACTATGGCTACACCTTC
>few|TRBJ2-3|TRBD2|TRBV5-4
CASRQGDPSGGTQYF
TGTGCCAGCAGGCAGGGCGACCCCTCGGGGGGTACGCAGTATTTT